The rows below give T cell receptor beta chains drawn from one sample of a study of T-cell reconstitution after alpha-beta-depleted transplantation in children. TCRdb reprocessed the PCR reads via MiXCR and lists one record per CDR3 protein. The data show about 610,000 distinct CDR3 sequences, about 10% seen once. The sequences come from PBMCs from the stem cell graft donor, collected from the stem cell graft. The receptors originated from a human donor who donated a stem cell graft to a child with acute myeloid leukemia. The CDR3 runs from the conserved cysteine through the conserved F or W. Each record gives: V gene, clone size, J gene, D gene, CDR3 DNA, CDR3 protein. The D gene is left open where the match is weak. Clone size is not always given. Where it is, it says once, few, many or a class for expanded clones.

V: TRBV20-1; size: many; J: TRBJ2-5; D: -; DNA: TGCAGTGCTAAGAATGTGGAGACCCAGTACTTC; CDR3: CSAKNVETQYF
V: TRBV12-3/TRBV12-4; size: -; J: TRBJ2-5; D: TRBD2; DNA: TGTGCCAGCAGTCCTCGGACTAGCGGGAGGCAGAAGACCCAGTACTTC; CDR3: CASSPRTSGRQKTQYF
V: TRBV28; size: many; J: TRBJ1-5; D: -; DNA: TGTGCCAGCCGCAGGGGCCAAGGCAATCAGCCCCAGCATTTT; CDR3: CASRRGQGNQPQHF
V: TRBV12-3/TRBV12-4; size: -; J: TRBJ2-1; D: -; DNA: TGTGCCAGCATGGTAGATGAGCAGTTCTTC; CDR3: CASMVDEQFF
V: TRBV7-9; size: many; J: TRBJ2-4; D: TRBD1; DNA: TGTGCCAGCACCCCGGGACAGGGGAGGAACATTCAGTACTTC; CDR3: CASTPGQGRNIQYF
V: TRBV24-1; size: many; J: TRBJ2-1; D: TRBD1; DNA: TGTGCCACCAGTGATCGGACAGGGGTCCTCAATGAGCAGTTCTTC; CDR3: CATSDRTGVLNEQFF
V: TRBV15; size: many; J: TRBJ2-1; D: -; DNA: TGTGCCACCAGCAGAGATTCATACAACAATGAGCAGTTCTTC; CDR3: CATSRDSYNNEQFF
V: TRBV20-1; size: -; J: TRBJ2-5; D: -; DNA: TGCAGTGCTAGAGATCTTAGGCTACAAGAGACCCAGTACTTC; CDR3: CSARDLRLQETQYF
V: TRBV12-3/TRBV12-4; size: many; J: TRBJ1-6; D: -; DNA: TGTGCCAGCAGTTTAGTTCAGGGAGATTCACCCCTCCACTTT; CDR3: CASSLVQGDSPLHF
V: TRBV29-1; size: many; J: TRBJ1-6; D: TRBD1; DNA: TGCAGCGTTCAACAGGGGGATTCACCCCTCCACTTT; CDR3: CSVQQGDSPLHF